The TCR beta chain described here comes from a study of T cells in Graves' hyperthyroidism and ophthalmopathy. General study results and limits: Through a model of 13 V-J features, ophthalmopathy was separated from stable hyperthyroidism.

Germline assignment: CDR1 GTSNPN and CDR2 SVGIG (reference sequence). The CDR3 has 10 amino acids. V dropped 5 bases and J dropped 3 bases, with 5 bases sitting between them. TCR beta CDR3 sequences were amplified from RNA transcripts. The HTBI primer set drove a first-round RT-PCR of the TCR CDR3. Each CDR3 protein is one row after TCRdb ran MiXCR on the multiplex PCR reads. The sample gives hundreds of thousands of distinct CDR3 sequences, approximately 14% of which show up once; approximately 13% is in the top ten. This clonotype was counted many times. Its antigen is undetermined. The rearrangement joins TRBV30 to TRBJ2-7; D is uncertain. The specimen sequenced was blood. The sequence came from a man younger than 30 with Graves' ophthalmopathy. The CDR3 loop is CAWGLYEQYF. The CDR3 DNA reads as TGTGCCTGGGGGCTCTACGAGCAGTACTTC.